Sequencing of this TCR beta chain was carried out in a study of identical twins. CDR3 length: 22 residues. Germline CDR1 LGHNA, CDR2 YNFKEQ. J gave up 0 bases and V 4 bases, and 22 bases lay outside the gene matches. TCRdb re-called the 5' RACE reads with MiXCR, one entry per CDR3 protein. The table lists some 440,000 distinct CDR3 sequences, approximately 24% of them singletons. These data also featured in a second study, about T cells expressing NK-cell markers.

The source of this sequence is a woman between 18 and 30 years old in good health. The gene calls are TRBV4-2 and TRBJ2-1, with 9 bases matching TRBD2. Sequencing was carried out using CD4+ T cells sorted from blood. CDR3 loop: CASSPDAVWSGGPPSSYNEQFF. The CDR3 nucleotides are TGTGCCAGCAGCCCTGATGCAGTTTGGAGCGGGGGGCCTCCGAGCTCCTACAATGAGCAGTTCTTC.